The text below deals with one T cell receptor (beta chain). As yet, its antigen is unknown. The sample is drawn from a study of CD4 T cells in relation to SARS-CoV-2 and coronaviruses. Study-wide findings and caveats: No donor gave both pre-pandemic and post-infection samples. In roughly two thirds of donors, memory CD4+ clonotypes crossrecognized SARS-CoV-2 and at least one common cold coronavirus spike. Crossreactivity was assessed only for spike protein, not other viral proteins.

Germline V gives CDR1 SGHRS, CDR2 YFSETQ. Trimming stripped 4 bases from V and 7 bases from J, with 27 bases between. CDR3 size: 18 residues. CD4+ T cells from unexposed donors were obtained before the COVID-19 pandemic (2011-2018). Some clones are missing from TCRdb's copy, which holds only in-frame ones; the method was immunoSEQ multiplex PCR. The sample holds 55,000 to 70,000 clones; approximately 95% are singletons and the top ten take about 0.23%. The chain is built from TRBV5-1 and TRBJ2-1; possible D gene TRBD2, 6 bases. This TCR was recovered from a human donor in good health. The sequencing input was naive CD4+ T cells from PBMCs. Indicated subset: naive CD4+ T cells isolated by negative enrichment. The CDR3 reads CASSRSGVWGDWSNEQFF. The CDR3, as DNA: TGCGCCAGCAGCAGATCGGGGGTGTGGGGAGATTGGAGTAATGAGCAGTTCTTC. Drawing the rest from reference TRBV5-1 and TRBJ2-1, the complete variable domain is KAGVTQTPRYLIKTRGQQVTLSCSPISGHRSVSWYQQTPGQGLQFLFEYFSETQRNKGNFPGRFSGRQFSNSRSEMNVSTLELGDSALYLCASSRSGVWGDWSNEQFFGPGTRLTVL.